Sequencing of this TCR beta chain was carried out in a study of Ad26.COV2.S vaccination and SARS-CoV-2 variants. Background on the study: Enrollment placed the donor in the COV1001 Ad26.COV2.S trial arm. The authors gave Ad26.COV2.S intramuscularly, either once or twice 56 days apart.

Assay: immunoSEQ multiplex PCR; the TCRdb copy retains only in-frame clones and omits some. This table has 300,000 to 400,000 clones, around 89% appearing once. Treatment indicated: about 20 received Ad26.COV2.S at low or high dose, single or two shots; 5 received placebo; per-sample allocation not given. Collection of the samples took place on day 63 after the first injection of vaccine or placebo. What was given as vaccine was an Ad26 vector encoding Wuhan-strain SARS-CoV-2 spike. Germline-derived CDR1 and CDR2 are MDHEN and SYDVKM. The CDR3 contains 16 residues. Deletions cut 5 bases from V and 4 bases from J, with 20 bases between.

The starting material was peripheral blood, obtained in a trial of Ad26.COV2.S vaccine versus placebo. This sequence was found in a person between 18 and 65 years old who received the Ad26.COV2.S COVID-19 vaccine or a placebo. The chain couples TRBV28 to TRBJ1-1, with D unresolved. The CDR3 DNA is TGTGCCAGCAGTCCCCCCGGGAGGCGGAGTGGCACTGAAGCTTTCTTT. Its translation is CASSPPGRRSGTEAFF.